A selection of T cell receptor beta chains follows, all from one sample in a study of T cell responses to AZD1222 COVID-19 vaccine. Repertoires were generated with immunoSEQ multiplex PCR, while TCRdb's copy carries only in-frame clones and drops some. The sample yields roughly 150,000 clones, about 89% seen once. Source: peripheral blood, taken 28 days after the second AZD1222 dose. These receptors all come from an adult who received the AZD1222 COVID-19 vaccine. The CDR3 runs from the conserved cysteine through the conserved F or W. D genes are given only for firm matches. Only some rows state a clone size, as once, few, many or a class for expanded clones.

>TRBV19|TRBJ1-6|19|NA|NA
TGTGCCAGTAGCAATCCAACCCGGGCCGGACTAAAGGGGCGGGCACCCCTCCACTTT
CASSNPTRAGLKGRAPLHF
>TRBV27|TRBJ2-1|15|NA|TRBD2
TGTGCCAGCAGTTTCCTCCCCCCGACTAGCGGGGAGGAGTTCTTC
CASSFLPPTSGEEFF
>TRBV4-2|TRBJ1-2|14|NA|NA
TGTGCCAGCAGCCGCCGTCAGGACTTACAAGGCTACACCTTC
CASSRRQDLQGYTF
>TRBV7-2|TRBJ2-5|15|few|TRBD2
TGTGCCAGCAGCGACCGGCGGGAGTCAGGAGAGACCCAGTACTTC
CASSDRRESGETQYF
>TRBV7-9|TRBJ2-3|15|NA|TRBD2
TGTGCCAGCAGCTCAGGACTAGCGGGAGGAGGTACGCAGTATTTT
CASSSGLAGGGTQYF
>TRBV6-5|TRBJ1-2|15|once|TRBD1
TGTGCCAGCAGCTTTAGGACAGGGGGGAACTATGGCTACACCTTC
CASSFRTGGNYGYTF
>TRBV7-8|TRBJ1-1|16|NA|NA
TGTGCCAGCATACTAACGCTGGGGGGTTCGCCCTCTGAAGCTTTCTTT
CASILTLGGSPSEAFF
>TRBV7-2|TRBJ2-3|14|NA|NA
TGTGCCAGCAGCCAGGACAGACACACAGATACGCAGTATTTT
CASSQDRHTDTQYF
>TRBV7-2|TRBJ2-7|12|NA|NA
TGTGCCAGCAGCTCCCTGGGGAGGGAGCAGTACTTC
CASSSLGREQYF
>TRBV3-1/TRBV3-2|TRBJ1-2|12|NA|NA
TGTGCCAGCAACCAGAGGGGTGATGGCTACACCTTC
CASNQRGDGYTF
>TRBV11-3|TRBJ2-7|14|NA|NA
TGTGCCAGCAGCAACCGGGTCCAAACCTACGAGCAGTACTTC
CASSNRVQTYEQYF
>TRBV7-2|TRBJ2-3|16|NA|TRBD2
TGTGCCAGCAGCTCGGGACTAGCGGGGGGGCAAGATACGCAGTATTTT
CASSSGLAGGQDTQYF
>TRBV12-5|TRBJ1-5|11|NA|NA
TGTGCTAGTGGTTTTGCGCAATCCCAGCATTTT
CASGFAQSQHF
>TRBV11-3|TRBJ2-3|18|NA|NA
TGTGCCAGCAGCCCCTCGCCGGGGGCCCTTCAAAGCACAGATACGCAGTATTTT
CASSPSPGALQSTDTQYF
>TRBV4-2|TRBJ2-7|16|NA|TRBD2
TGTGCCAGCAGCCCACCGAGAATCAGCGGGGCCTACGAGCAGTACTTC
CASSPPRISGAYEQYF
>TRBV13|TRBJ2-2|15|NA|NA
TGTGCCAGCAGCTTATCGCCCGGGAGTACCGGGGAGCTGTTTTTT
CASSLSPGSTGELFF
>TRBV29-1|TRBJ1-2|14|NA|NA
TGCAGCGTTGAAGAAGACAGTGCACACTATGGCTACACCTTC
CSVEEDSAHYGYTF
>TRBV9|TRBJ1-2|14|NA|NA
TGTGCCAGCAGCCCCTTGGGGGGGTCTTATGGCTACACCTTC
CASSPLGGSYGYTF
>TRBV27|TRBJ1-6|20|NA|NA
TGTGCCAGCAGTCCCCCCCGACTAGAAGGTCGGAGCTCCTATAATTCACCCCTCCACTTT
CASSPPRLEGRSSYNSPLHF
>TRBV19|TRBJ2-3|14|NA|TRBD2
TGTGCCAGTAGTATTATTAGCGGGAGAGATACGCAGTATTTT
CASSIISGRDTQYF
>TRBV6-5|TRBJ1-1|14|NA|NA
TGTGCCAGCAGTAACCCAGGGATGTGGACTGAAGCTTTCTTT
CASSNPGMWTEAFF
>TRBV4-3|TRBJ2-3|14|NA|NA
TGCGCCAGCAAGGCTAGCTTGAGAGGAGATACGCAGTATTTT
CASKASLRGDTQYF